This T cell receptor beta chain was retrieved from a study of T cells expressing NK-cell markers. The germline gives CDR1 DFQATT, CDR2 SNEGSKA (reference sequence). The CDR3 contains 12 residues. TCRdb reprocessed the 5' RACE reads, with one entry per CDR3 protein and no DNA. In total, the table holds hundreds of thousands of distinct CDR3 sequences. The sequencing input was blood T cells: a sorted CD56 or NKG2C T cell subset, CD4+ or CD8+ T cells, or bulk PBMC T cells (not recorded which). This rearrangement joins TRBV20-1 to TRBJ2-1. The TCR comes from a woman aged 18-69 years in good health. The CDR3 here is CSARTTYNEQFF.